In this sample, the clone carrying this T cell receptor beta chain turned up a few times. V lost 5 bases, J lost 0 bases, and 11 bases lay in between. Germline V gene lookup returns CDR1 ENHRY and CDR2 SYGVKD. This CDR3 has 15 residues. The study drew donors from healthy Caucasian individuals in Russia aged about 6 to 90. The sample is drawn from a study of blood T cells in healthy people across ages. PCR was performed a second time for about 6 to 12 cycles using a sample-barcoded 5' primer and a J-beta primer mix. TCRdb passed the 5' RACE reads through MiXCR, listing each CDR3 protein once. The sample carries some 700,000 distinct CDR3 sequences, 22% recorded once.

J is TRBJ2-1 and V is TRBV10-3; D is possibly TRBD2 (6 bases). Sequencing used blood. This receptor was identified in a man aged 65 to 79 in good health. In DNA, the CDR3 is TGTGCCATCAGTTCTAGCGAGAGCTCCTACAATGAGCAGTTCTTC. Translation gives CAISSSESSYNEQFF.